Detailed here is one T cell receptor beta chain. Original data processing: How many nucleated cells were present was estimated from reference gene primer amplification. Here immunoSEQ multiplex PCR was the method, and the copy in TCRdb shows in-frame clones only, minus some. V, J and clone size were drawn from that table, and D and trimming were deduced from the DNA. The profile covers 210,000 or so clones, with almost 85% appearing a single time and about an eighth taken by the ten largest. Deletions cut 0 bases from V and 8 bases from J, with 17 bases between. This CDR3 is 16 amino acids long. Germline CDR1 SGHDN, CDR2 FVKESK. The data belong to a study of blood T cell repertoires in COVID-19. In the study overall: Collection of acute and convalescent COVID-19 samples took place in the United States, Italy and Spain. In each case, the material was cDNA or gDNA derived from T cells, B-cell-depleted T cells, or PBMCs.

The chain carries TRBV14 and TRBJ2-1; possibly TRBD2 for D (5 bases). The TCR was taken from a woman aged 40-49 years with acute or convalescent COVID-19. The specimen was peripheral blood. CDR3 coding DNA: TGTGCCAGCAGCCAAGATCTTAAGCGGAGTTTCGATGAGCAGTTCTTC. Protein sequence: CASSQDLKRSFDEQFF.